This T cell receptor (beta chain) was observed in a study of blood T cell repertoires in COVID-19. V was shortened by 6 bases and J by 2 bases, with 14 bases between the two germline ends. The CDR3 sequence is 14 residues long. Per the germline V gene, CDR1 is ENHRY and CDR2 is SYGVKD. This clone was observed a single time. Assay: immunoSEQ multiplex PCR; the TCRdb copy retains only in-frame clones and omits some. The sample lists more than 350,000 clones; around nine tenths were seen once. The TCR originated in a woman aged 45-65 years who had recovered from COVID-19. The sample taken for sequencing was PBMCs or T cells enriched from blood (not recorded which). This rearrangement joins TRBV10-3 to TRBJ2-7; D may be TRBD2 (6 bases). CDR3 amino acids: CAIRRRGNPYEQYF. The CDR3 bases are TGTGCCATCAGGAGGAGGGGCAACCCCTACGAGCAGTACTTC.